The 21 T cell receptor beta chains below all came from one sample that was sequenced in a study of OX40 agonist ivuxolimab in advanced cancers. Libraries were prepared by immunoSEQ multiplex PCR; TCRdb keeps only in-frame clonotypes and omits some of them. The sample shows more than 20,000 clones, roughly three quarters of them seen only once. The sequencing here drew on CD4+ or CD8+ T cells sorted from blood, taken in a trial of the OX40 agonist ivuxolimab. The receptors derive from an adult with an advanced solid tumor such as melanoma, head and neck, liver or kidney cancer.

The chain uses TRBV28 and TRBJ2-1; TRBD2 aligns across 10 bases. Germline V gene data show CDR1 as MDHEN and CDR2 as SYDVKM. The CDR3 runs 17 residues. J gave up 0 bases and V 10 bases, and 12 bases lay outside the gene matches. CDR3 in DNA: TGTGCCAACAGACCGATCAGCGGGGGGGCCTCCTACAATGAGCAGTTCTTC. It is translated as CANRPISGGASYNEQFF.

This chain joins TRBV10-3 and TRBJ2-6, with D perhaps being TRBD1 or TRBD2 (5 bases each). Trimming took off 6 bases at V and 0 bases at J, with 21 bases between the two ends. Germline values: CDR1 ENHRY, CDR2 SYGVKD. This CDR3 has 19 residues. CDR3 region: CAIRGPGGKGSSGANVLTF. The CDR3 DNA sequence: TGTGCCATCAGGGGCCCTGGGGGTAAAGGATCCTCTGGGGCCAACGTCCTGACTTTC.

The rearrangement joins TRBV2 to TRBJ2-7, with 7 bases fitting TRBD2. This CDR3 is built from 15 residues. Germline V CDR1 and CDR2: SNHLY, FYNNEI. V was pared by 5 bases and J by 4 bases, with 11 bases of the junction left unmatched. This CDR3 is CASSRPGGVGYEQYF. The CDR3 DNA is TGTGCCAGCAGTCGCCCGGGGGGAGTGGGGTACGAGCAGTACTTC.

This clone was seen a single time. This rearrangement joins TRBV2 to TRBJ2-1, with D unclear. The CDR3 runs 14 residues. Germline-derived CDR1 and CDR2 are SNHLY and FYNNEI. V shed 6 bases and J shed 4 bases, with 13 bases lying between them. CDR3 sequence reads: CASSTQRAYNEQFF. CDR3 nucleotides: TGTGCCAGCAGCACCCAACGGGCGTACAATGAGCAGTTCTTC.

CDR3 coding DNA: TGTGCCAGCAGCTACACGCAGAGTCAGCCCCAGCATTTT. This translates into CASSYTQSQPQHF. The rearrangement links TRBV11-2 to TRBJ1-5, with no clear D. The CDR3 consists of 13 residues. Germline V gene data show CDR1 as SGHAT and CDR2 as FQNNGV. V was cut by 4 bases and J by 6 bases, with 10 bases left in between. Supplemented by reference TRBV11-2 and TRBJ1-5, the full variable domain reads EAGVAQSPRYKIIEKRQSVAFWCNPISGHATLYWYQQILGQGPKLLIQFQNNGVVDDSQLPKDRFSAERLKGVDSTLKIQPAKLEDSAVYLCASSYTQSQPQHFGDGTRLSIL.

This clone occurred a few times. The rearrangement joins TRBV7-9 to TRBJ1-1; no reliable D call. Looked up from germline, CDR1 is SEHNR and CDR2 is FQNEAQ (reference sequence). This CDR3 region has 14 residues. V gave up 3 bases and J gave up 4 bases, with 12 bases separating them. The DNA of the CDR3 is TGTGCCAGCAGCTTGTTCTCACAGAGCACTGAAGCTTTCTTT. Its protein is CASSLFSQSTEAFF.

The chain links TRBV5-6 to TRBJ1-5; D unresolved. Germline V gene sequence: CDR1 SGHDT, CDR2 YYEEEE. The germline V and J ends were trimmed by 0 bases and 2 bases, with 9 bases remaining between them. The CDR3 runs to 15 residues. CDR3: CASSLAGYGNQPQHF. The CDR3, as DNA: TGTGCCAGCAGCTTGGCGGGATACGGCAATCAGCCCCAGCATTTT.

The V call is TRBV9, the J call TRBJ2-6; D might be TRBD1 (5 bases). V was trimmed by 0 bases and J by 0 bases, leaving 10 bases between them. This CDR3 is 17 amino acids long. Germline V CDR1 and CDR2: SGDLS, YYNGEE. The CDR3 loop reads CASSVVGAHSGANVLTF. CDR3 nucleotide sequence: TGTGCCAGCAGCGTAGTAGGGGCCCACTCTGGGGCCAACGTCCTGACTTTC.

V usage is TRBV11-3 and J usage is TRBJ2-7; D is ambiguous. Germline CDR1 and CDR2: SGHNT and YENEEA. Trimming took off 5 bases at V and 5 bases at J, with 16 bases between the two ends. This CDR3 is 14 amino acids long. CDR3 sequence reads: CASSPTTLSDEQYF. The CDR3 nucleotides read TGTGCCAGCAGCCCTACGACCTTATCGGACGAGCAGTACTTC.

The DNA for the CDR3 is TGTGCCAGCAGCCCCCGGGTGAGGGACAGTGAGCAGTTCTTC. Its protein is CASSPRVRDSEQFF. The J gene is TRBJ2-1, the V gene TRBV7-9, with 7 positions matching TRBD1. Germline V gene sequence: CDR1 SEHNR, CDR2 FQNEAQ (reference sequence). Germline trimming cut 5 bases from V and 9 bases from J; bases unmatched to any gene: 10. The CDR3 sequence is 14 residues long.

For the CDR3, the DNA is TGTGCCAGCAGCGACCGGAGGGGGGCGGGAGACTATGGCTACACCTTC. The encoded protein is CASSDRRGAGDYGYTF. J is TRBJ1-2 and V is TRBV9, with a tentative D call TRBD1 (6 bases). CDR3 length: 16 residues. V lost 3 bases, J lost 3 bases, and 18 bases lay in between. Germline loops: CDR1 SGDLS, CDR2 YYNGEE.

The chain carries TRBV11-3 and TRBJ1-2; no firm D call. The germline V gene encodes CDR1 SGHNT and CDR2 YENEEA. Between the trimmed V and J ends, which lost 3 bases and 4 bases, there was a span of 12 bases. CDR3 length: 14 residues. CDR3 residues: CASSLWAWGYGYTF. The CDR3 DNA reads TGTGCCAGCAGCTTGTGGGCTTGGGGCTATGGCTACACCTTC.

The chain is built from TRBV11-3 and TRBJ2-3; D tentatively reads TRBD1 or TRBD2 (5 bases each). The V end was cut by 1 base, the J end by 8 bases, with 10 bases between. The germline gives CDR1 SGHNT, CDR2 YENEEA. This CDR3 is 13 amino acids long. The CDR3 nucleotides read TGTGCCAGCAGCTTAGGTTCCGGGGCTACGCAGTATTTT. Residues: CASSLGSGATQYF.

The CDR3 loop reads CASSEGDRAQETQYF. CDR3 nucleotides: TGTGCCAGCAGTGAAGGGGACAGGGCCCAAGAGACCCAGTACTTC. The chain uses TRBV2 and TRBJ2-5; 9 bases agree with TRBD1. Looked up from germline, CDR1 is SNHLY and CDR2 is FYNNEI. V shed 1 base, J shed 1 base, and the junction held 1 base outside the gene matches. The CDR3 is 15 amino acids. The entire variable domain, with the rest obtained from reference TRBV2 and TRBJ2-5, is as follows: EPEVTQTPSHQVTQMGQEVILRCVPISNHLYFYWYRQILGQKVEFLVSFYNNEISEKSEIFDDQFSVERPDGSNFTLKIRSTKLEDSAMYFCASSEGDRAQETQYFGPGTRLLVL.

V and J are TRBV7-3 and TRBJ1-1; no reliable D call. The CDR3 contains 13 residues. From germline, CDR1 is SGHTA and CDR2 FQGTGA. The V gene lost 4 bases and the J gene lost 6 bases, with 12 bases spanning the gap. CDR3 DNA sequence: TGTGCCAGCAGCTCCGGGGTCAGTTCTGAAGCTTTCTTT. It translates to CASSSGVSSEAFF. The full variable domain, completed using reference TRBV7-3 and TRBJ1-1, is GAGVSQTPSNKVTEKGKYVELRCDPISGHTALYWYRQSLGQGPEFLIYFQGTGAADDSGLPNDRFFAVRPEGSVSTLKIQRTERGDSAVYLCASSSGVSSEAFFGQGTRLTVV.

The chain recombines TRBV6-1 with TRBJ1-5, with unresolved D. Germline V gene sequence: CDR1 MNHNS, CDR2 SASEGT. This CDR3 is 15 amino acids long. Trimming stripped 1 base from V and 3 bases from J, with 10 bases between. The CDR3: CASSEGFVANQPQHF. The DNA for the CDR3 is TGTGCCAGCAGTGAAGGATTTGTGGCCAATCAGCCCCAGCATTTT.

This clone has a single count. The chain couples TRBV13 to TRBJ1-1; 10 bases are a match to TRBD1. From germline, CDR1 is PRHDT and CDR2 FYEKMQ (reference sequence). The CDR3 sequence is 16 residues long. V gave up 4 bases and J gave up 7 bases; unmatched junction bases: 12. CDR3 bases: TGTGCCAGCAGCTGGGGACAGGGGACCCCTCGTGGTGAAGCTTTCTTT. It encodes CASSWGQGTPRGEAFF. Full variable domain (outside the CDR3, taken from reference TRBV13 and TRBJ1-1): AAGVIQSPRHLIKEKRETATLKCYPIPRHDTVYWYQQGPGQDPQFLISFYEKMQSDKGSIPDRFSAQQFSDYHSELNMSSLELGDSALYFCASSWGQGTPRGEAFFGQGTRLTVV.

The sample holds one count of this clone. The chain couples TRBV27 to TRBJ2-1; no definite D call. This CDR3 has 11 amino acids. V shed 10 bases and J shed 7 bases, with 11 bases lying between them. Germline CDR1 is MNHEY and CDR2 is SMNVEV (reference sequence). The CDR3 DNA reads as TGTGCCACCATCACCCCAAATGAGCAGTTCTTC. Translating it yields CATITPNEQFF.

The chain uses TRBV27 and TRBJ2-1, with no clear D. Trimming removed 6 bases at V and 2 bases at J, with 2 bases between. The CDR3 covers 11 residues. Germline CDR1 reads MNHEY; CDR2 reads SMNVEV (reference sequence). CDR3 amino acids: CASSTYNEQFF. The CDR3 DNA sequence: TGTGCCAGCAGCACCTACAATGAGCAGTTCTTC.

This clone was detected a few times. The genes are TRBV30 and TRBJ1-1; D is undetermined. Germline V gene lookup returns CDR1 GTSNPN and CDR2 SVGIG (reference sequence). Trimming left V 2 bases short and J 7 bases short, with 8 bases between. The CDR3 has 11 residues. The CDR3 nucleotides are TGTGCCTGGAGTTTGGAGGGTGAAGCTTTCTTT. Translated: CAWSLEGEAFF.

The CDR3 region is CASSPTLGTGELFF. For the CDR3, the DNA is TGTGCCAGCAGTCCCACACTAGGCACCGGGGAGCTGTTTTTT. V usage is TRBV6-5 and J usage is TRBJ2-2; possibly TRBD2 for D (5 bases). There are 14 residues in the CDR3. V lost 5 bases and J 4 bases, leaving 11 bases between the germline ends. Germline CDR1 is MNHEY and CDR2 is SVGAGI.